This T cell receptor (beta chain) came from a study of CD8 T cells in Susac syndrome (dated by TCRdb to between 2019 and 2020). Context from the whole study: Repertoire sequencing was used to test whether CD8+ T cell activation and differentiation in Susac syndrome was antigen driven. The research as a whole found: The number of individuals in the TCR sequencing and HLA analysis was recognized as being relatively small.

Turning to this clonotype: This receptor's antigen is unknown. Base quality data are lacking; no much larger clone is found one base away.

High-throughput TCR beta sequencing profiled peripheral blood CD8+ and CD4+ T cells from healthy donors, Susac syndrome patients and multiple sclerosis patients. The multiple sclerosis controls were treatment-naive patients whose relapsing-remitting disease, either stable or active, fulfilled the revised McDonald criteria. Bulk CD8+ and CD4+ T cells were purified by magnetic negative isolation, while CD8+ TEMRA cells were enriched using FACS. Blood was drawn into EDTA tubes, processed within 24 hours, and PBMCs were isolated by density gradient centrifugation. PBMCs intended for TCR sequencing were cryopreserved in liquid nitrogen and were subsequently thawed in a 37 degrees C water bath. A purity of at least 90% was achieved for sorted or isolated CD4+, CD8+ and CD8+ TEMRA cells. RNA was extracted with the RNeasy kit and roughly 0.45 to 1 ug was reverse transcribed using random hexamers. The immunoSEQ multiplex PCR assay, covering 54 Vbeta and 13 Jbeta segments, was used to amplify TCR beta CDR3 regions. PCR amplification bias was corrected by using a synthetic template baseline for primer optimization and computational correction. Under the source paper's analysis protocol: Reads were annotated to V, D and J genes per IMGT and analyzed with immunoSEQ Analyzer, keeping only productive sequences. Clonality was computed as one minus Shannon entropy normalized by log2 of the number of productive unique sequences. For each patient and control, public and private clones were evaluated within the 100 most prevalent clones. Clones were defined as Susac-specific when absent from the healthy and MS cohorts, from over 950 published viral clones and from other ImmuneACCESS disease sequences. The public reads were reprocessed in TCRdb via fastp at Q25 and MiXCR, keeping in-frame beta chains. One record per CDR3 amino acid sequence lists the most common genes and DNA. The V and J calls and clone size come from TCRdb's table, not from the authors' own analysis. The sample yields about 210,000 distinct CDR3 sequences; roughly 96% were counted once. The top ten hold 0.085% to 0.095% of the sample.

Including cysteine and phenylalanine, the CDR3 has 16 amino acids. Just the 48-base CDR3 DNA is kept, in frame starting at base 1. From V the trimming removes 4 bases and from J it removes 0 bases, while the gene matches leave 6 bases of the junction unaccounted for. The germline V gene (reference sequence) gives CDR1 as MNHEY and CDR2 as SMNVEV. The chain is assembled from TRBV27 and TRBJ2-7; TRBD1 lines up with 10 middle nucleotides. The TCR originated in a human donor with multiple sclerosis. The source material was CD4+ T cells from PBMCs. The DNA is TGTGCCAGCAGTTCCCGGGGGACAGGGGCCTCCTACGAGCAGTACTTC. This gives the protein CASSSRGTGASYEQYF.